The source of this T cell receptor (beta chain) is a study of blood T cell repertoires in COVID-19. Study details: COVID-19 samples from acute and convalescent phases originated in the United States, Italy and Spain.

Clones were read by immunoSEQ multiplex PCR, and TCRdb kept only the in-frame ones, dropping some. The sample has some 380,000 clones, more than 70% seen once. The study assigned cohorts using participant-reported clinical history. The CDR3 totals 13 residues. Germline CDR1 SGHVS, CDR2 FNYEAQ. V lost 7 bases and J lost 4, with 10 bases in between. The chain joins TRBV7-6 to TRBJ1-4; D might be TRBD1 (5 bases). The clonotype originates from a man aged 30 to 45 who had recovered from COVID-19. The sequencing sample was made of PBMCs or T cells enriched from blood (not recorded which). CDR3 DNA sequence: TGTGCCAGCACTGGGGCGTATAATGAAAAACTGTTTTTT. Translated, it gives CASTGAYNEKLFF.